This entry is about one TCR beta chain. This CDR3 is built from 14 residues. The V gene's germline CDR1 is MGHRA and CDR2 YSYEKL. V lost 0 bases and J lost 1, with 6 bases in between. The data belong to a study of T cells in narcolepsy. The protocol was immunoSEQ multiplex PCR, while the TCRdb copy is restricted to in-frame clones and leaves out a portion. The table has tens of thousands of clones, approximately 80% seen once; the top ten hold 0.9% to 1.2%. The sample comprised memory (CD45RA-) CD4+ T cells from blood. The TCR was taken from a human donor in good health. J is TRBJ1-1 and V is TRBV4-1; D unresolved. The CDR3 nucleotides read TGCGCCAGCAGCCAAGAACTGAGGAACACTGAAGCTTTCTTT. Its translation is CASSQELRNTEAFF.